This is a list of T cell receptor beta chains from one sample in a study of blood T cells in healthy people across ages. Via MiXCR, TCRdb re-called the 5' RACE reads, giving one row per CDR3 protein. Of hundreds of thousands of distinct CDR3 sequences listed, around half are singletons. Material: blood. These receptors came from a woman in her sixties in good health. The CDR3 runs from the conserved cysteine through the conserved F or W. The D gene is left open where the match is weak. Size tells how often a clone was seen (once, few, many) or the class of an expanded clone, and some rows leave it out.

DNA: TGTGCCAGCAGCTTAAACAGGGTGGCTTCTGGGGCCAACGTCCTGACTTTC; CDR3: CASSLNRVASGANVLTF; D: .; V: TRBV7-2; size: .; J: TRBJ2-6; length: 17
DNA: TGTGCCAGCAGCACCCCTACGAAACCCCCTGGAGATACGCAGTATTTT; CDR3: CASSTPTKPPGDTQYF; D: .; V: TRBV11-1; size: few; J: TRBJ2-3; length: 16
DNA: TGTGCCAGCAGCCGGGGGGATTCTAAGGCTGGCTACACCTTC; CDR3: CASSRGDSKAGYTF; D: .; V: TRBV3-1; size: few; J: TRBJ1-2; length: 14
DNA: TGCAGTGCTAGCAGCCCCCCTTTTCCTGAAGCTTTCTTT; CDR3: CSASSPPFPEAFF; D: .; V: TRBV20-1; size: once; J: TRBJ1-1; length: 13
DNA: TGTGCCAGCAGTTTCGACTCCAGAGCCCCCCAGAGCTCCTACGAGCAGTACTTC; CDR3: CASSFDSRAPQSSYEQYF; D: .; V: TRBV28; size: few; J: TRBJ2-7; length: 18
DNA: TGCAGTGAGGACAGGGGGGGCGGAGAGACCCAGTACTTC; CDR3: CSEDRGGGETQYF; D: TRBD1; V: TRBV20-1; size: .; J: TRBJ2-5; length: 13
DNA: TGTGCCAGCAGCCACTCCTCGAGTGGGGGTGGCACAGATACGCAGTATTTT; CDR3: CASSHSSSGGGTDTQYF; D: .; V: TRBV3-1; size: .; J: TRBJ2-3; length: 17
DNA: TGCGCCAGCAGCCGCACAGGGGGAGGTCAAGAGACCCAGTACTTC; CDR3: CASSRTGGGQETQYF; D: TRBD1; V: TRBV4-1; size: .; J: TRBJ2-5; length: 15
DNA: TGCGCCAGCAGCCAAAGTCTACAGGGGAGCGGGGGCTATGGCTACACCTTC; CDR3: CASSQSLQGSGGYGYTF; D: TRBD1; V: TRBV4-1; size: .; J: TRBJ1-2; length: 17
DNA: TGTGCCAGCAGCCCGGAGGGCAGAATGGGAGAGACCCAGTACTTC; CDR3: CASSPEGRMGETQYF; D: .; V: TRBV7-2; size: .; J: TRBJ2-5; length: 15
DNA: TGTGCCAGCAGCTTAGGATCGGCCAGCCACTATGGCTACACCTTC; CDR3: CASSLGSASHYGYTF; D: .; V: TRBV7-9; size: .; J: TRBJ1-2; length: 15
DNA: TGTGCCAACAGCGACAGGGAGGGACTAGCGGGAATGGGCAAAAACATTCAGTACTTC; CDR3: CANSDREGLAGMGKNIQYF; D: TRBD2; V: TRBV4-2; size: .; J: TRBJ2-4; length: 19
DNA: TGTGCCAGCAGCTTACGCTTCGGGGGTGACAGGGACACAGATACGCAGTATTTT; CDR3: CASSLRFGGDRDTDTQYF; D: .; V: TRBV7-2; size: .; J: TRBJ2-3; length: 18
DNA: TGTGCCAGCAGCTCGACAGGGTTCACCTACGAGCAGTACTTC; CDR3: CASSSTGFTYEQYF; D: TRBD1; V: TRBV7-2; size: .; J: TRBJ2-7; length: 14
DNA: TGTGCCAGCAGCCGCTTACAACTCTCCTACAATGAGCAGTTCTTC; CDR3: CASSRLQLSYNEQFF; D: .; V: TRBV7-2; size: .; J: TRBJ2-1; length: 15
DNA: TGCGCCAGCAGCTTGGCCTTCGGGGTCAATGAGCAGTTCTTC; CDR3: CASSLAFGVNEQFF; D: .; V: TRBV5-1; size: few; J: TRBJ2-1; length: 14
DNA: TGTGCCAGCAGAAGGACCTCTGGGGCCAACGTCCTGACTTTC; CDR3: CASRRTSGANVLTF; D: .; V: TRBV6-5; size: few; J: TRBJ2-6; length: 14
DNA: TGCATCGTGTTCCCTTTGGAGACCCAGTACTTC; CDR3: CIVFPLETQYF; D: .; V: TRBV29-1; size: .; J: TRBJ2-5; length: 11
DNA: TGCAGCGTTGAGACCACTAGCGGGAGCTCTGTAGATACGCAGTATTTT; CDR3: CSVETTSGSSVDTQYF; D: TRBD2; V: TRBV29-1; size: .; J: TRBJ2-3; length: 16
DNA: TGCAGTGCTGATGCACAGGGGACCAACTATGGCTACACCTTC; CDR3: CSADAQGTNYGYTF; D: TRBD1; V: TRBV20-1; size: few; J: TRBJ1-2; length: 14
DNA: TGTGCCAGCAGCTCCCGTAGCGGCTCCTACGAGCAGTACTTC; CDR3: CASSSRSGSYEQYF; D: .; V: TRBV7-2; size: few; J: TRBJ2-7; length: 14
DNA: TGTGCCAGCAGTGAAGCGCGAGGGTTTTGGAACGAGCAGTACTTC; CDR3: CASSEARGFWNEQYF; D: .; V: TRBV6-1; size: once; J: TRBJ2-7; length: 15